This TCR beta chain stems from a study of cytomegalovirus exposure and HLA in healthy donors. Findings of the study overall: A missense variant in DCLRE1C was later tied to TCR beta V- and J-gene trimming. Cytomegalovirus association was assigned to 150 to 200 TCR beta chains.

As for the donors, each was a healthy bone marrow donor. The PCR made use of 60 Vbeta and 13 Jbeta primers. The authors' processing: Unique TCR beta chains numbered about 80 million in a later analysis, with roughly 10 million shared. Libraries were prepared by immunoSEQ multiplex PCR; TCRdb keeps only in-frame clonotypes and omits some of them. V and J calls and clone size come straight from that table; D and trimming were deduced from the DNA. The sample has some 80,000 clones, about 78% seen once. Germline assignment: CDR1 LNHDA and CDR2 SQIVND (reference sequence). V gave up 5 bases and J gave up 1 base; unmatched junction bases: 14. This CDR3 comprises 18 residues. This clone has only one observation. Its cognate antigen is unknown.

Sequenced input: PBMCs. This rearrangement joins TRBV19 to TRBJ2-7; 10 bases are a match to TRBD2. This clonotype was sampled from a man in his forties in good health and CMV-seronegative. The CDR3 protein is CASSSRDPSGRRSYEQYF. The CDR3 DNA reads as TGTGCCAGTAGTTCGAGGGACCCTAGCGGGAGACGGTCCTACGAGCAGTACTTC.